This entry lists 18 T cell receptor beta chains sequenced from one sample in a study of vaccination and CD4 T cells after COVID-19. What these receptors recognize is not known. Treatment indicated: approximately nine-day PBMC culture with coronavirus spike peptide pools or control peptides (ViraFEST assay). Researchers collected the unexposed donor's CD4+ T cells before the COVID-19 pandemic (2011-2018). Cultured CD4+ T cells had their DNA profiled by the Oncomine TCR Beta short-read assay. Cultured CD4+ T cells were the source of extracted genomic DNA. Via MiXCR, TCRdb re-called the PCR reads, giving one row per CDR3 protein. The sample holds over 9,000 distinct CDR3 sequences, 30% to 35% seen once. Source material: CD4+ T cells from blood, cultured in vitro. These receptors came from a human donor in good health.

The CDR3 is CASSLNAGGDTQYF. As DNA, the CDR3 is TGTGCCAGCAGCCTAAACGCGGGGGGGGATACGCAGTATTTT. V usage is TRBV5-4 and J usage is TRBJ2-3, with 9 bases fitting TRBD2. The CDR3 runs 14 residues. Germline values: CDR1 SGHNT, CDR2 YYREEE (reference sequence). Trimming took 4 bases from V and 6 from J; bases not matched to a gene: 6. Using reference TRBV5-4 and TRBJ2-3 for the parts outside the CDR3, the full variable domain is ETGVTQSPTHLIKTRGQQVTLRCSSQSGHNTVSWYQQALGQGPQFIFQYYREEENGRGNFPPRFSGLQFPNYSSELNVNALELDDSALYLCASSLNAGGDTQYFGPGTRLTVL.

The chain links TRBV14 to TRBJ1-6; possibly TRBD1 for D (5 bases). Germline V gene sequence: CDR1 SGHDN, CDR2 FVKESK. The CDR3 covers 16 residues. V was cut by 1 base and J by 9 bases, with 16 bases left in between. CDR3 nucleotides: TGTGCCAGCAGCCAAGTGCACGGACAACGAACTTCACCCCTCCACTTT. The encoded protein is CASSQVHGQRTSPLHF.

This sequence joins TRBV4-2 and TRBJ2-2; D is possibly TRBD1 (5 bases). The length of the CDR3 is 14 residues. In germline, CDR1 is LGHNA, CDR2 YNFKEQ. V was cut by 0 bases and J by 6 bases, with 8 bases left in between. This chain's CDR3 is CASSQDQGAGELFF. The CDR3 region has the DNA TGTGCCAGCAGCCAAGATCAAGGGGCCGGGGAGCTGTTTTTT.

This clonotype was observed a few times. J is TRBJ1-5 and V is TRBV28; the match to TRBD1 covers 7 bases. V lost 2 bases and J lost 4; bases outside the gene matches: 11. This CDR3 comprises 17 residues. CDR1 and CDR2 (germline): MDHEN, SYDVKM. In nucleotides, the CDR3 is TGTGCCAGCAGTTTAACCCCTGGGGACAGATTGAATCAGCCCCAGCATTTT. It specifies CASSLTPGDRLNQPQHF.

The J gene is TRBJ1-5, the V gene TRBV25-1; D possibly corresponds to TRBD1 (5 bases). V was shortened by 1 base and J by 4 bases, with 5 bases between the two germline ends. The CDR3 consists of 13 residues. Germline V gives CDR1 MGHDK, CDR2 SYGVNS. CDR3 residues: CASSESGNQPQHF. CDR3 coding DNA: TGTGCCAGCAGTGAATCAGGGAATCAGCCCCAGCATTTT. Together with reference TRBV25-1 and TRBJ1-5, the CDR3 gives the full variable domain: EADIYQTPRYLVIGTGKKITLECSQTMGHDKMYWYQQDPGMELHLIHYSYGVNSTEKGDLSSESTVSRIRTEHFPLTLESARPSHTSQYLCASSESGNQPQHFGDGTRLSIL.

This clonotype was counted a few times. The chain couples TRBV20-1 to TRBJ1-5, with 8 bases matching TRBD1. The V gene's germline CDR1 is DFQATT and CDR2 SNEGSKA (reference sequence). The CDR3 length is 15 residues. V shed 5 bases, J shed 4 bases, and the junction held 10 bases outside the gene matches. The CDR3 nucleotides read TGCAGTGCTCTCGGACAGGGAGTACAGAATCAGCCCCAGCATTTT. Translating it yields CSALGQGVQNQPQHF.

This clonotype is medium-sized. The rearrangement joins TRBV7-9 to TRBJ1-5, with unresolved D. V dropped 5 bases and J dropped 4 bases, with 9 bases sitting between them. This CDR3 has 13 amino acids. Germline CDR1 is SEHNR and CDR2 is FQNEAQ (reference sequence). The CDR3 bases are TGTGCCAGCAGCGACATACCAAATCAGCCCCAGCATTTT. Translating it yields CASSDIPNQPQHF.

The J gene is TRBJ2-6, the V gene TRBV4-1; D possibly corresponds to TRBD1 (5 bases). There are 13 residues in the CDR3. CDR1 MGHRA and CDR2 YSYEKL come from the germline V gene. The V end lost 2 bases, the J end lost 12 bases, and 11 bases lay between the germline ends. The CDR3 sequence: CASSQTRVPVLTF. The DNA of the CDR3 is TGCGCCAGCAGCCAAACCAGGGTCCCCGTCCTGACTTTC.

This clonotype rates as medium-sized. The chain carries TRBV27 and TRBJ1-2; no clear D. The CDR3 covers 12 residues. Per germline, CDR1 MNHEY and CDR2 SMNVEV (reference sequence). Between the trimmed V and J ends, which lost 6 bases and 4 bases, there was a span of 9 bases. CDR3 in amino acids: CASRGSGYGYTF. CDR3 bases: TGTGCCAGCAGGGGTTCGGGCTATGGCTACACCTTC.

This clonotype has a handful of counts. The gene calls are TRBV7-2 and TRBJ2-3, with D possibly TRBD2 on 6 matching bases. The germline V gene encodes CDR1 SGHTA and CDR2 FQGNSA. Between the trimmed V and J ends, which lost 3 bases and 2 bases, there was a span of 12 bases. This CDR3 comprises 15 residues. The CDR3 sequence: CASSFRRGSTDTQYF. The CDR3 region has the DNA TGTGCCAGCAGCTTTCGGCGGGGCTCCACAGATACGCAGTATTTT.

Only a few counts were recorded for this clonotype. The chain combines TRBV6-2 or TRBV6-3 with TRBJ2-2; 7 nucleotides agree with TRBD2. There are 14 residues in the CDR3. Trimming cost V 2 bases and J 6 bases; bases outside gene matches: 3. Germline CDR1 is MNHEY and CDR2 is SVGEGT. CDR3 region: CASSYARGAGELFF. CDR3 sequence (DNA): TGTGCCAGCAGTTACGCCCGGGGGGCCGGGGAGCTGTTTTTT.

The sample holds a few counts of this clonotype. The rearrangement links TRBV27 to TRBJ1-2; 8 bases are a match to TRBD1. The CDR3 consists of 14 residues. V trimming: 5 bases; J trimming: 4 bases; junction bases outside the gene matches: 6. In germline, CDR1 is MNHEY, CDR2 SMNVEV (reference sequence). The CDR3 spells CASSLRQGSYGYTF. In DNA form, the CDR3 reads TGTGCCAGCAGTCTACGACAGGGGAGCTATGGCTACACCTTC.

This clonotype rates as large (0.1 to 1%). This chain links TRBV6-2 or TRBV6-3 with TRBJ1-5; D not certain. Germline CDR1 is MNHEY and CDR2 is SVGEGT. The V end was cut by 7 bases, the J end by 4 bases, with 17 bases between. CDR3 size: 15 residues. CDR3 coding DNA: TGTGCCAGCACAAAGGCCGCAGCGCCGAATCAGCCCCAGCATTTT. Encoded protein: CASTKAAAPNQPQHF.

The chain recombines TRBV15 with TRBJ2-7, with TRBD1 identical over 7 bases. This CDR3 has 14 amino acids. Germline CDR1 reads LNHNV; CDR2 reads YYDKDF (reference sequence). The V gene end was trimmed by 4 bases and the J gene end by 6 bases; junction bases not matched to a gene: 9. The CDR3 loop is CATSKKPTGLEQYF. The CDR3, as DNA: TGTGCCACCAGCAAAAAACCGACAGGGCTCGAGCAGTACTTC.

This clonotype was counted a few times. CDR3 in DNA: TGTGCCAGCAGTTTGGGCGTACAGGGCCGGCAGCCCCAGCATTTT. It encodes CASSLGVQGRQPQHF. The chain couples TRBV28 to TRBJ1-5; TRBD1 is a possible D gene (6 bases). The V end was cut by 3 bases, the J end by 7 bases, with 16 bases between. This CDR3 comprises 15 residues. Germline V gene sequence: CDR1 MDHEN, CDR2 SYDVKM.

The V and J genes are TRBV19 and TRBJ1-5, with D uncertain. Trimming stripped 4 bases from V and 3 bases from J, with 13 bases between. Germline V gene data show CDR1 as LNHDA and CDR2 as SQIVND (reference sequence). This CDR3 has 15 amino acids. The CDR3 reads CASSTWKVANQPQHF. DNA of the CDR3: TGTGCCAGTAGTACCTGGAAAGTGGCCAATCAGCCCCAGCATTTT.

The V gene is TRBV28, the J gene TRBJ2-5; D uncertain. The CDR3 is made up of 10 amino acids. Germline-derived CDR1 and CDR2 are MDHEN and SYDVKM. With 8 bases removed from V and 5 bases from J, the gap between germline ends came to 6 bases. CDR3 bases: TGTGCCAGCGGTCGTGAGACCCAGTACTTC. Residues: CASGRETQYF.

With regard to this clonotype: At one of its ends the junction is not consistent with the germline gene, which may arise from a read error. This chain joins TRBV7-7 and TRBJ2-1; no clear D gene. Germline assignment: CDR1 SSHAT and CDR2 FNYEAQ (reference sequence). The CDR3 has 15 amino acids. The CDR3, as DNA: TGTGCTAGCAGCCCGTTACCGGGCGCCTACAATGAGCAGTTCTTC. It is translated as CASSPLPGAYNEQFF.